A single sample gave rise to the 2 T cell receptor beta chains below, sequenced in a study of tumor T cells in aggressive B-cell lymphoma. Using immunoSEQ multiplex PCR, the repertoire was profiled, and TCRdb retains in-frame clones only, with some absent. This sample has about 5,000 clones, with roughly 80% found just once. The material sequenced was tumor tissue. The receptor source for this set is an adult with diffuse large B cell lymphoma.

The chain couples TRBV27 to TRBJ2-7, with D hard to call. The germline gives CDR1 MNHEY, CDR2 SMNVEV (reference sequence). The CDR3 consists of 14 residues. V shed 3 bases and J shed 0 bases, with 9 bases lying between them. The chain's CDR3 is CASSFQWSSYEQYF. Written as DNA, the CDR3 is TGTGCCAGCAGTTTTCAGTGGAGCTCCTACGAGCAGTACTTC.

A note on this clone: The missing conserved phenylalanine or tryptophan at the end of this CDR3 makes a read error likely. The chain recombines TRBV30 with TRBJ1-1, with D uncertain. The CDR3 has 12 amino acids. CDR1 is GTSNPN and CDR2 is SVGIG in the germline V gene (reference sequence). V was cut by 5 bases and J by 5 bases, with 12 bases left in between. The CDR3 nucleotides read TGTGCCTGGGATTTCGTACGGACTGAAGCTTTCCTT. As protein: CAWDFVRTEAFL.